Below, 13 T cell receptor beta chains from the same sample are listed, as sequenced in a study of blood T cell repertoires in COVID-19. The method was immunoSEQ multiplex PCR; TCRdb's version includes in-frame clones alone and lacks a portion of them. The sample contains 200,000 to 300,000 clones, 75% to 95% of which appear only once. Sequencing input: peripheral blood. Receptor source: a young adult with COVID-19, enrolled during active disease.

This clone is a singleton in its sample. The chain carries TRBV10-3 and TRBJ1-1; D remains unclear. CDR1 is ENHRY and CDR2 is SYGVKD in the germline V gene. This CDR3 has 15 amino acids. V dropped 10 bases and J dropped 0 bases, with 18 bases sitting between them. The CDR3 loop reads CATMDSGGMNTEAFF. The CDR3 DNA follows: TGTGCCACCATGGATTCTGGAGGGATGAACACTGAAGCTTTCTTT.

V usage is TRBV28 and J usage is TRBJ2-1; D unclear. V was cut by 3 bases and J by 6 bases, with 3 bases left in between. The CDR3 length is 11 residues. Looked up from germline, CDR1 is MDHEN and CDR2 is SYDVKM. As DNA, the CDR3 is TGTGCCAGCAGTTTTAGCAATGAGCAGTTCTTC. It encodes CASSFSNEQFF.

V usage is TRBV20-1 and J usage is TRBJ1-4; possible D gene TRBD1, 6 bases. The germline gives CDR1 DFQATT, CDR2 SNEGSKA (reference sequence). V dropped 3 bases and J dropped 3 bases, with 8 bases sitting between them. This CDR3 contains 13 residues. In DNA form, the CDR3 reads TGCAGTGCTAGTTCAGGGGCTAATGAAAAACTGTTTTTT. Its translation: CSASSGANEKLFF.

The chain carries TRBV5-4 and TRBJ1-1, with 8 bases lining up with TRBD1. This CDR3 spans 16 amino acids. The germline gives CDR1 SGHNT, CDR2 YYREEE (reference sequence). After removal of 3 bases from V and 7 bases from J, the junction contained 14 bases not matched to a gene. The CDR3 sequence is CASSSATNGQGVEAFF. The CDR3 DNA is TGTGCCAGCAGCTCTGCTACAAATGGACAGGGAGTTGAAGCTTTCTTT.

The V call is TRBV7-9, the J call TRBJ2-5; tentative D call: TRBD2 (5 bases). Germline V gene lookup returns CDR1 SEHNR and CDR2 FQNEAQ (reference sequence). Between the trimmed V and J ends, which lost 5 bases and 5 bases, there was a span of 21 bases. CDR3 length: 16 residues. CDR3 nucleotides: TGTGCCAGCAGCCCAAGCGGCCCACATCGTCCCGAGACCCAGTACTTC. This sequence encodes CASSPSGPHRPETQYF. Supplemented by reference TRBV7-9 and TRBJ2-5, the full variable domain reads DTGVSQNPRHKITKRGQNVTFRCDPISEHNRLYWYRQTLGQGPEFLTYFQNEAQLEKSRLLSDRFSAERPKGSFSTLEIQRTEQGDSAMYLCASSPSGPHRPETQYFGPGTRLLVL.

V usage is TRBV7-6 and J usage is TRBJ1-4; TRBD1 might be the D (5 bases). V lost 1 base, J lost 14 bases, and 17 bases lay in between. This CDR3 spans 14 amino acids. Germline lookup yields CDR1 SGHVS and CDR2 FNYEAQ. CDR3 sequence reads: CASSLVRDSPALFF. CDR3 DNA sequence: TGTGCCAGCAGCTTAGTCCGGGACTCACCAGCCCTGTTTTTT.

The chain couples TRBV18 to TRBJ2-7; D gene uncertain. Germline CDR1 and CDR2: KGHSH and LQKENI. The CDR3 extends over 15 amino acids. V lost 3 bases and J 3 bases, leaving 15 bases between the germline ends. CDR3 protein: CASSPTSDISYEQYF. The CDR3 DNA follows: TGTGCCAGCTCACCGACGAGTGACATCAGCTACGAGCAGTACTTC.

The rearrangement joins TRBV24-1 to TRBJ1-6; 10 bases agree with TRBD1. The germline CDR1 and CDR2 sequences are KGHDR and SFDVKD. The CDR3 loop spans 18 amino acids. The V and J ends lost 9 bases and 3 bases, in that order; junction bases with no gene match: 13. CDR3: CATRPRDRGDFYNSPLHF. For the CDR3, the DNA is TGTGCCACCCGACCCAGGGACAGGGGAGATTTCTATAATTCACCCCTCCACTTT.

The rearrangement uses TRBV9 and TRBJ2-2; D remains unclear. The V end lost 4 bases, the J end lost 7 bases, and 8 bases lay between the germline ends. The CDR3 runs 12 residues. From germline, CDR1 is SGDLS and CDR2 YYNGEE. CDR3 protein: CASSRSFGELFF. CDR3 sequence (DNA): TGTGCCAGCAGCCGGAGCTTCGGGGAGCTGTTTTTT.

The chain is built from TRBV19 and TRBJ1-4; D is perhaps TRBD1 (5 bases). Germline CDR1 and CDR2: LNHDA and SQIVND (reference sequence). The CDR3 loop spans 14 amino acids. V was trimmed by 7 bases and J by 5 bases, leaving 14 bases between them. Here the CDR3 reads CASKPQGDNEKLFF. DNA of the CDR3: TGTGCCAGTAAACCCCAGGGTGACAATGAAAAACTGTTTTTT.

The chain joins TRBV5-6 to TRBJ2-1; 9 bases line up with TRBD2. The CDR3 extends over 13 amino acids. Germline trimming cut 4 bases from V and 8 bases from J; bases unmatched to any gene: 4. Germline loops: CDR1 SGHDT, CDR2 YYEEEE. The CDR3 nucleotides read TGTGCCAGCAGCCCCGCGGGGGGGGATGAGCAGTTCTTC. Translating it yields CASSPAGGDEQFF.

This chain links TRBV28 with TRBJ1-6; weak D call: TRBD1 (6 bases). V lost 6 bases and J lost 7, with 13 bases in between. The V gene's germline CDR1 is MDHEN and CDR2 SYDVKM. CDR3 length: 14 residues. The CDR3 nucleotides are TGTGCCAGCAGACCAGGGGCAGGCAATTCACCCCTCCACTTT. It specifies CASRPGAGNSPLHF. Full variable domain (rest looked up from reference TRBV28 and TRBJ1-6): DVKVTQSSRYLVKRTGEKVFLECVQDMDHENMFWYRQDPGLGLRLIYFSYDVKMKEKGDIPEGYSVSREKKERFSLILESASTNQTSMYLCASRPGAGNSPLHFGNGTRLTVT.

CDR3 sequence reads: CASSLDQGVGYEQYF. The DNA of the CDR3 is TGTGCCAGCAGCTTAGATCAGGGGGTAGGCTACGAGCAGTACTTC. This chain uses TRBV7-6 with TRBJ2-7; 7 bases agree with TRBD1. CDR3 length: 15 amino acids. The V gene end was trimmed by 1 base and the J gene end by 3 bases; junction bases not matched to a gene: 6. Germline CDR1 SGHVS, CDR2 FNYEAQ.